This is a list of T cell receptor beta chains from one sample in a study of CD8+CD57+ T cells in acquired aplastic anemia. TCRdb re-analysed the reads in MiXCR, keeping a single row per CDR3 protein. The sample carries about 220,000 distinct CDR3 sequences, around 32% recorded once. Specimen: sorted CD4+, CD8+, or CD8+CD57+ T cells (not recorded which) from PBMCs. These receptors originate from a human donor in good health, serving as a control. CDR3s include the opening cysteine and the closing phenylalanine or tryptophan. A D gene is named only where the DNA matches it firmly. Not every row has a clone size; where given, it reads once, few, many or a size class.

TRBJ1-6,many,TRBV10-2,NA,CASSESGLRVFRLDSPLHF,TGCGCCAGCAGTGAGTCCGGATTAAGGGTGTTCCGCCTGGATTCACCCCTCCACTTT
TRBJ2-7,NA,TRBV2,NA,CASSELGWGSFYEQYF,TGTGCCAGCAGTGAACTAGGTTGGGGCTCATTCTACGAGCAGTACTTC
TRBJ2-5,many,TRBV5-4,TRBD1,CASSTGQTQETQYF,TGTGCCAGCAGCACGGGACAGACCCAAGAGACCCAGTACTTC
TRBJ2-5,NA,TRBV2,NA,CASLGAETQYF,TGTGCCAGCCTGGGCGCTGAGACTCAGTACTTC
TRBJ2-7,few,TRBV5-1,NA,CASSSKSGLSYEQYF,TGCGCCAGCAGCTCAAAGAGCGGGTTGTCCTACGAGCAGTACTTC
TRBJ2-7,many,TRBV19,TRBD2,CASSIGGVSYEQYF,TGTGCCAGTAGTATCGGGGGGGTATCCTACGAGCAGTACTTC
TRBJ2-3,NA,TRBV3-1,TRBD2,CASSHMTSAVDTQYF,TGTGCCAGCAGCCACATGACTAGCGCAGTAGATACGCAGTATTTT
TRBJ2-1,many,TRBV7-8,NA,CASSLARLVPRNNEQFF,TGTGCCAGCAGCTTAGCTAGGCTAGTCCCACGCAACAATGAGCAGTTCTTC
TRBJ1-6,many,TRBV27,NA,CASSGTIGSPLHF,TGTGCCAGCAGTGGGACGATCGGCTCACCCCTCCACTTT
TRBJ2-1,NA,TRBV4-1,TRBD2,CASSLHWWTSGANEQFF,TGCGCCAGCAGCCTCCATTGGTGGACTAGCGGGGCCAATGAGCAGTTCTTC
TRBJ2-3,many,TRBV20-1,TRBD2,CSASERGNTDTQYF,TGCAGTGCCAGCGAGCGGGGGAACACAGATACGCAGTATTTT
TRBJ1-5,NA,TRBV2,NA,CASSEGERTQHF,TGTGCCAGCAGTGAGGGGGAACGGACCCAGCATTTT
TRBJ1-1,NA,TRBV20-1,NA,CSARDRGFLSTEAFF,TGCAGTGCTAGAGACAGGGGTTTTTTGTCCACTGAAGCTTTCTTT
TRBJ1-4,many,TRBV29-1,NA,CSIRRGNEKLFF,TGCAGCATCCGAAGGGGTAATGAAAAACTGTTTTTT
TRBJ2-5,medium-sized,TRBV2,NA,CASLGVETQYF,TGTGCCAGCCTGGGCGTTGAGACCCAGTACTTC
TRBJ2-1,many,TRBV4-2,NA,CASSQDQTTGGNEQFF,TGTGCCAGCAGCCAAGATCAGACGACCGGGGGCAATGAGCAGTTCTTC
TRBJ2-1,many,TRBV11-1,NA,CASSLAHSGIYNEQFF,TGTGCCAGCAGCTTAGCTCATAGCGGCATCTACAATGAGCAGTTCTTC
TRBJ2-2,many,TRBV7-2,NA,CASSFVLTQNTGELFF,TGTGCCAGCAGCTTCGTGTTGACACAGAACACCGGGGAGCTGTTTTTT
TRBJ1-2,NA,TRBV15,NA,CATSIRGLRGYTF,TGTGCCACCAGCATCAGAGGCCTCAGAGGCTACACCTTC
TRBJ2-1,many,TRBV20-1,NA,CSARDPGAALHNEQFF,TGCAGTGCTAGAGATCCGGGAGCGGCCCTTCACAATGAGCAGTTCTTC